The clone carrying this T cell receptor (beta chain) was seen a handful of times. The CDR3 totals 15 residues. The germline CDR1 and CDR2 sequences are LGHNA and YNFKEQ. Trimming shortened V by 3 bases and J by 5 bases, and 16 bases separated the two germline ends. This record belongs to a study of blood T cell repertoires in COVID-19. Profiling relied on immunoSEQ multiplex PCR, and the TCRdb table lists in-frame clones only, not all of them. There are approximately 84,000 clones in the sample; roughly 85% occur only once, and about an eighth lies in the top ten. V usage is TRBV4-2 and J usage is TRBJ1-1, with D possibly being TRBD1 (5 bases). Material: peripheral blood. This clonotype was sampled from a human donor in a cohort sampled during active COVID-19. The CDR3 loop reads CASSHRVPLTTEAFF. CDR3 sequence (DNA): TGTGCCAGCAGCCACAGGGTCCCTTTAACAACTGAAGCTTTCTTT.